This record covers a single T cell receptor beta chain. One junction end disagrees with the germline gene, perhaps due to a read error. For blood RNA, unsorted whole blood served as the source, and germline DNA was extracted too. Patients showed chronic HBV infection and an absence of prior treatment. The data originate from a study of tumor-infiltrating lymphocytes in primary liver carcinoma. In the study overall: Patients, male and female, were 30 to 69 years old. Productive TCRbeta reads per sample were roughly 3.5 to 7.5 million, not differing by tissue.

From 400 to 550 ng total RNA, TCR beta cDNA was generated with a primer in the constant region. Employing slightly modified ARM-PCR, three nested multiplex PCR rounds were run, and these gave rise to the TCR beta libraries. Rounds one and two of PCR, each of around 9 cycles, were primed with TRBV1-TRBV30 forward primers and a C-beta reverse primer. From the multiplex PCR reads, TCRdb called clonotypes with MiXCR, one entry per CDR3 protein. The sample has about 350,000 distinct CDR3 sequences, around 60% seen once. CDR3 size: 13 residues. Germline V lookup: CDR1 SGHAT, CDR2 FQNNGV. Sample: peripheral blood. The receptor's source is a man aged 35 to 55 with primary liver carcinoma and hepatitis B virus infection. V and J are TRBV11-2 and TRBJ2-5; possibly TRBD1 or TRBD2 for D (5 bases each). CDR3 sequence reads: CASSFSTQGTHYF. Written as DNA, the CDR3 is TGTGCCAGCAGCTTTAGTACCCAAGGGACCCATTACTTC. Drawing the rest from reference TRBV11-2 and TRBJ2-5, the complete variable domain is EAGVAQSPRYKIIEKRQSVAFWCNPISGHATLYWYQQILGQGPKLLIQFQNNGVVDDSQLPKDRFSAERLKGVDSTLKIQPAKLEDSAVYLCASSFSTQGTHYFGPGTRLLVL.